These 24 T cell receptor beta chains originate from one sample sequenced in a study of blood T cell repertoires in COVID-19. The table came from immunoSEQ multiplex PCR; TCRdb's copy has only in-frame clones and leaves some out. This repertoire shows tens of thousands of clones, more than 70% found once; its top ten account for around 2.8%. The sample was peripheral blood. All receptors derive from a man aged 50-60 years with COVID-19, enrolled during active disease.

The J gene is TRBJ1-1, the V gene TRBV3-1 (or the pseudogene TRBV3-2); TRBD1 aligns across 8 bases. J was trimmed by 11 bases and V by 1 base; bases with no gene match: 12. Germline V gene lookup returns CDR1 LGHDT and CDR2 YNNKEL (reference sequence). The CDR3 extends over 15 amino acids. In nucleotides, the CDR3 is TGTGCCAGCAGCCAAGCCCGCAGGGGGCCTGGAAGGGCTTTCTTT. This gives the protein CASSQARRGPGRAFF.

V usage is TRBV19 and J usage is TRBJ1-5, with a possible D match to TRBD1 (5 bases). Germline CDR1 and CDR2: LNHDA and SQIVND (reference sequence). The V end was cut by 3 bases, the J end by 4 bases, with 13 bases between. The CDR3 totals 15 residues. The CDR3 is CASSMVQGHNQPQHF. CDR3 sequence (DNA): TGTGCCAGTAGTATGGTGCAGGGTCATAATCAGCCCCAGCATTTT. Filled out from reference TRBV19 and TRBJ1-5, the complete variable domain reads DGGITQSPKYLFRKEGQNVTLSCEQNLNHDAMYWYRQDPGQGLRLIYYSQIVNDFQKGDIAEGYSVSREKKESFPLTVTSAQKNPTAFYLCASSMVQGHNQPQHFGDGTRLSIL.

V gene TRBV6-2 or TRBV6-3 combines with J gene TRBJ2-5, with D possibly being TRBD2 (5 bases). CDR1 MNHEY and CDR2 SVGEGT come from the germline V gene. CDR3 length: 12 residues. V lost 2 bases and J lost 6, with 7 bases in between. The CDR3 DNA reads as TGTGCCAGCAGTTACGAGCGGAAGACCCAGTACTTC. Protein sequence: CASSYERKTQYF.

The rearrangement links TRBV6-4 to TRBJ2-7, with 10 bases identical to TRBD1. The germline V gene has CDR1 MRHNA and CDR2 SNTAGT. Trimming at V came to 3 bases and at J to 4 bases, leaving 0 bases not matched to a gene. This CDR3 has 13 residues. Here the CDR3 reads CASSEDRGYEQYF. CDR3 coding DNA: TGTGCCAGCAGTGAGGACAGGGGGTACGAGCAGTACTTC.

V and J are TRBV5-1 and TRBJ2-2; TRBD1 is a possible D gene (6 bases). With 0 bases removed from V and 3 bases from J, the gap between germline ends came to 18 bases. This CDR3 comprises 18 residues. Germline V gene sequence: CDR1 SGHRS, CDR2 YFSETQ. CDR3 nucleotides: TGCGCCAGCAGCTTGGGGAGTGGTGGCAGGGGATACACCGGGGAGCTGTTTTTT. Its protein product is CASSLGSGGRGYTGELFF.

This clone was found a few times. V is TRBV10-3 and J is TRBJ2-2, with D possibly matching TRBD1 (5 bases). CDR1 ENHRY and CDR2 SYGVKD come from the germline V gene. The CDR3 contains 15 residues. V lost 6 bases and J 1 base, leaving 12 bases between the germline ends. The CDR3 sequence is CAISLETENTGELFF. DNA of the CDR3: TGTGCCATCAGCCTAGAGACAGAGAACACCGGGGAGCTGTTTTTT.

The V call is TRBV18, the J call TRBJ2-3, with D perhaps matching TRBD1 (8 bases). Germline V lookup: CDR1 KGHSH, CDR2 LQKENI. The V and J ends lost 2 bases and 3 bases respectively, with 12 bases between them. This CDR3 contains 15 residues. The CDR3 is CASSPGQGGTDTQYF. The CDR3 coding sequence is TGTGCCAGCTCACCAGGACAGGGAGGGACAGATACGCAGTATTTT. Drawing the rest from reference TRBV18 and TRBJ2-3, the complete variable domain is NAGVMQNPRHLVRRRGQEARLRCSPMKGHSHVYWYRQLPEEGLKFMVYLQKENIIDESGMPKERFSAEFPKEGPSILRIQQVVRGDSAAYFCASSPGQGGTDTQYFGPGTRLTVL.

This clone appeared a few times. The V gene is TRBV7-3, the J gene TRBJ1-2; D is possibly TRBD1 (5 bases). With 0 bases removed from V and 7 bases from J, the gap between germline ends came to 9 bases. Germline V lookup: CDR1 SGHTA, CDR2 FQGTGA. This CDR3 is built from 13 residues. CDR3 in amino acids: CASSLTGVAGYTF. CDR3 DNA: TGTGCCAGCAGCTTAACAGGGGTTGCTGGCTACACCTTC.

The chain combines TRBV6-5 with TRBJ2-3; D might be TRBD2 (5 bases). The V gene's germline CDR1 is MNHEY and CDR2 SVGAGI. This CDR3 has 11 residues. V was cut by 2 bases and J by 8 bases, with 5 bases left in between. Here the CDR3 reads CASSYSGTQYF. For the CDR3, the DNA is TGTGCCAGCAGTTACAGCGGTACGCAGTATTTT.

This rearrangement joins TRBV5-8 to TRBJ1-2; D gene ambiguous. This CDR3 spans 15 amino acids. Germline-derived CDR1 and CDR2 are SGHTS and YDEGEE. V was shortened by 2 bases and J by 5 bases, with 16 bases between the two germline ends. For the CDR3, the DNA is TGTGCCAGCAGCTTTGGTTCTGGCGGGCTTTATGGCTACACCTTC. It yields the protein CASSFGSGGLYGYTF.

This clone was recorded only once. The chain employs TRBV15 and TRBJ1-3; the D is unclear. The CDR3 is made up of 14 amino acids. V lost 0 bases and J 2 bases, leaving 5 bases between the germline ends. CDR1 LNHNV and CDR2 YYDKDF come from the germline V gene (reference sequence). The CDR3 bases are TGTGCCACCAGCAGAGACAGGACTGGAAACACCATATATTTT. It translates to CATSRDRTGNTIYF. Full variable domain (missing parts from reference TRBV15 and TRBJ1-3): DAMVIQNPRYQVTQFGKPVTLSCSQTLNHNVMYWYQQKSSQAPKLLFHYYDKDFNNEADTPDNFQSRRPNTSFCFLDIRSPGLGDTAMYLCATSRDRTGNTIYFGEGSWLTVV.

This clone was counted a single time. The chain is built from TRBV2 and TRBJ2-5; 8 nucleotides line up with TRBD2. The CDR3 is made up of 15 amino acids. Germline CDR1 SNHLY, CDR2 FYNNEI. V lost 1 base and J lost 3; bases outside the gene matches: 4. CDR3 loop: CASSEEVAGKETQYF. The CDR3 bases are TGTGCCAGCAGTGAAGAGGTAGCGGGGAAAGAGACCCAGTACTTC.

This clone has a single count. The chain couples TRBV13 to TRBJ2-5; TRBD1 agrees at 10 bases. This CDR3 has 16 residues. Trimming at V came to 5 bases and at J to 7 bases, leaving 13 bases not matched to a gene. CDR1 PRHDT and CDR2 FYEKMQ come from the germline V gene (reference sequence). The DNA for the CDR3 is TGTGCCAGCAGCCCCGATGCGACAGGGGGCCATGGGACCCAGTACTTC. Protein product: CASSPDATGGHGTQYF.

In DNA, the CDR3 is TGTGCCAGCAGCCAAGAGGTGGTAGTGAATGAGCAGTTCTTC. This gives the protein CASSQEVVVNEQFF. J is TRBJ2-1 and V is TRBV4-2; D remains ambiguous. The CDR3 contains 14 residues. Trimming removed 0 bases from V and 7 bases from J, with 10 bases in between. Germline V gene sequence: CDR1 LGHNA, CDR2 YNFKEQ.

The chain links TRBV11-3 to TRBJ1-1; a possible D gene is TRBD1 (6 bases). CDR3 length equals 16 residues. Germline V CDR1 and CDR2: SGHNT, YENEEA. The germline V and J ends were trimmed by 2 bases and 1 base, with 14 bases remaining between them. The CDR3 spells CASSLFARGKNTEAFF. The CDR3 coding sequence is TGTGCCAGCAGCTTATTCGCGAGGGGGAAGAACACTGAAGCTTTCTTT. Combining the CDR3 with reference TRBV11-3 and TRBJ1-1 gives the whole variable domain EAGVVQSPRYKIIEKKQPVAFWCNPISGHNTLYWYLQNLGQGPELLIRYENEEAVDDSQLPKDRFSAERLKGVDSTLKIQPAELGDSAVYLCASSLFARGKNTEAFFGQGTRLTVV.

V usage is TRBV12-3 or TRBV12-4 and J usage is TRBJ2-5, with 9 bases fitting TRBD2. V shed 4 bases and J 3 bases; nucleotides not matched to a gene: 0. The CDR3 extends over 13 amino acids. The CDR3 region has the DNA TGTGCCAGCAGTTGGACTAGCGAAGAGACCCAGTACTTC. Translation gives CASSWTSEETQYF.

The chain joins TRBV12-5 to TRBJ2-2; no clear D. The V end was cut by 6 bases, the J end by 0 bases, with 8 bases between. The CDR3 sequence is 14 residues long. The germline CDR1 and CDR2 sequences are LGHNT and FRNRAP. CDR3 residues: CASGLGTNTGELFF. CDR3 nucleotides: TGTGCTAGTGGCCTAGGAACGAACACCGGGGAGCTGTTTTTT.

The chain uses TRBV5-5 and TRBJ2-1; the D is unclear. The germline CDR1 and CDR2 sequences are SGHKS and YYEKEE (reference sequence). V was clipped by 0 bases and J by 0 bases, with 7 bases between them. This CDR3 has 15 residues. CDR3 in amino acids: CASSLEWSSYNEQFF. The CDR3 bases are TGTGCCAGCAGCTTGGAGTGGAGCTCCTACAATGAGCAGTTCTTC.

In DNA, the CDR3 is TGTGCCAGCAGCTTGGATCCGGGGGGCTCTGGAAACACCATATATTTT. Translated: CASSLDPGGSGNTIYF. The chain combines TRBV5-5 with TRBJ1-3, with a weak D call TRBD1 (5 bases). Trimming shortened V by 0 bases and J by 0 bases, and 10 bases separated the two germline ends. CDR1 is SGHKS, CDR2 YYEKEE, per germline (reference sequence). The CDR3 contains 16 residues.

The V call is TRBV6-4, the J call TRBJ2-5; tentatively, D is TRBD2 (6 bases). CDR1 and CDR2 from the germline V gene are MRHNA and SNTAGT. Trimming cost V 1 base and J 2 bases, with 11 bases left between them. This CDR3 comprises 15 residues. The CDR3 DNA reads as TGTGCCAGCAGTGACTGGCGGGGCTGGCAAGAGACCCAGTACTTC. This sequence encodes CASSDWRGWQETQYF.

The V call is TRBV19, the J call TRBJ2-7, with a tentative D call TRBD1 (6 bases). Trimming removed 4 bases at V and 2 bases at J, with 9 bases between. The CDR3 is 13 amino acids. Germline values: CDR1 LNHDA, CDR2 SQIVND (reference sequence). The CDR3 loop is CASSRSGAYEQYF. CDR3 coding DNA: TGTGCCAGTAGTAGGTCAGGGGCCTACGAGCAGTACTTC. The full variable domain, rest sourced from reference TRBV19 and TRBJ2-7, is DGGITQSPKYLFRKEGQNVTLSCEQNLNHDAMYWYRQDPGQGLRLIYYSQIVNDFQKGDIAEGYSVSREKKESFPLTVTSAQKNPTAFYLCASSRSGAYEQYFGPGTRLTVT.

This chain uses TRBV18 with TRBJ1-5; the D is unclear. The V and J ends lost 2 bases and 3 bases respectively, with 11 bases between them. The CDR3 has 15 amino acids. Germline loops: CDR1 KGHSH, CDR2 LQKENI. The CDR3 nucleotides are TGTGCCAGCTCACCATCTACCCCGAACAATCAGCCCCAGCATTTT. It yields the protein CASSPSTPNNQPQHF.

The chain has TRBV7-3 and TRBJ1-1; a possible D gene is TRBD1 (5 bases). CDR1 and CDR2 from the germline V gene are SGHTA and FQGTGA. The CDR3 runs 13 residues. Trimming took off 3 bases at V and 7 bases at J, with 12 bases between the two ends. The CDR3 DNA reads TGTGCCAGCAGCTTGGGGCAGGGCGGTGAAGCTTTCTTT. Protein: CASSLGQGGEAFF.

The chain uses TRBV3-1 (or the pseudogene TRBV3-2) and TRBJ2-6; 9 bases are shared with TRBD2. V shed 4 bases, J shed 0 bases, and the junction held 7 bases outside the gene matches. This CDR3 spans 18 amino acids. The germline gives CDR1 LGHDT, CDR2 YNNKEL (reference sequence). In DNA form, the CDR3 reads TGTGCCAGCAGCCGGGGGAGCGGGGGGACCTCTGGGGCCAACGTCCTGACTTTC. Amino acid sequence: CASSRGSGGTSGANVLTF.